The clone carrying this T cell receptor beta chain occurred once. This sample stems from a study of blood T cell repertoires in COVID-19. Study at large: The cDNA or gDNA used as material had been derived from T cells, B-cell-depleted T cells, or PBMCs.

Generated by immunoSEQ multiplex PCR, the TCRdb table keeps only in-frame clones and is missing some. Among 200,000 to 300,000 clones listed, just under 90% were seen once. V gave up 1 base and J gave up 4 bases, with 16 bases separating them. CDR1 and CDR2 (germline): MGHRA, YSYEKL. The length of the CDR3 is 16 residues. The TCR comes from a man over 45 who had been exposed to COVID-19. Material: PBMCs or T cells enriched from blood (not recorded which). The chain has TRBV4-1 and TRBJ2-5; possible D gene TRBD2, 5 bases. In DNA, the CDR3 is TGCGCCAGCAGCCAAGGGGTCGCCCAGGAGGTAGAGACCCAGTACTTC. The encoded protein is CASSQGVAQEVETQYF.